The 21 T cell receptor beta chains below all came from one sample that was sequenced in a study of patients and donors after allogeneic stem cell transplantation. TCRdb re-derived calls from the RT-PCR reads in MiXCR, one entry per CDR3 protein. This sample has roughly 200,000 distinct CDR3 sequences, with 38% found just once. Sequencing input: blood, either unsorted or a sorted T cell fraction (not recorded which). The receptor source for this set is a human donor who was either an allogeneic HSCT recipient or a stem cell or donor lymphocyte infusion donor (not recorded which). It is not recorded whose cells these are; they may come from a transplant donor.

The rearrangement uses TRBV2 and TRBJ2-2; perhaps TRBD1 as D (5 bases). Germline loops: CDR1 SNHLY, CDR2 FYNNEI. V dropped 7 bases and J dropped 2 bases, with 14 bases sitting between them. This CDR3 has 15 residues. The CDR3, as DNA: TGTGCCAGCAACGATCAGGGATCTAACACCGGGGAGCTGTTTTTT. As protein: CASNDQGSNTGELFF.

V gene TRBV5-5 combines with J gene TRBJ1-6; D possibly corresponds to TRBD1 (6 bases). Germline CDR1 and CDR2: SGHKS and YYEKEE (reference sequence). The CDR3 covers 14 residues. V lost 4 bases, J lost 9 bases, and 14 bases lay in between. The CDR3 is CASSAGDLASPLHF. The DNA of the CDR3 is TGTGCCAGCAGCGCAGGGGACTTGGCTTCACCCCTCCACTTT.

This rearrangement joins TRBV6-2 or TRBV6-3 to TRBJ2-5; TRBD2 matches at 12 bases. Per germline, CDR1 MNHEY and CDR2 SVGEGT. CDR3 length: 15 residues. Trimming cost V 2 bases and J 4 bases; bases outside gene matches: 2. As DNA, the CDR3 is TGTGCCAGCAGTTACGGGACTAGCGGGCCAGAGACCCAGTACTTC. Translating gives CASSYGTSGPETQYF.

The CDR3 loop is CASSTNYGYTF. Written as DNA, the CDR3 is TGCGCCAGCAGTACTAACTATGGCTACACCTTC. This chain joins TRBV4-1 and TRBJ1-2; D unresolved. The CDR3 is made up of 11 amino acids. Trimming removed 6 bases from V and 0 bases from J, with 2 bases in between. CDR1 is MGHRA, CDR2 YSYEKL, per germline.

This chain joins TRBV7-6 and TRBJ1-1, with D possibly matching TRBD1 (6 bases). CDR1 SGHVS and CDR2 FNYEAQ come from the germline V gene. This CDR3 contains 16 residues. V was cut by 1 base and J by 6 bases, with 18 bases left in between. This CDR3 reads CASSLEGGARVAEAFF. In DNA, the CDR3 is TGTGCCAGCAGCTTAGAGGGGGGGGCGCGGGTCGCTGAAGCTTTCTTT. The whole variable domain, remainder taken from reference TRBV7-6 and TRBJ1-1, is GAGVSQSPRYKVTKRGQDVALRCDPISGHVSLYWYRQALGQGPEFLTYFNYEAQQDKSGLPNDRFSAERPEGSISTLTIQRTEQRDSAMYRCASSLEGGARVAEAFFGQGTRLTVV.

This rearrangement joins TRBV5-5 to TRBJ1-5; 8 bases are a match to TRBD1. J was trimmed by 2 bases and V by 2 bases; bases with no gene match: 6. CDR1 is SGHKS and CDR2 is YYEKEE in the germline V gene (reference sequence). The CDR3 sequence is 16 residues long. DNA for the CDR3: TGTGCCAGCAGCTTAACTCTGGACAGGGGCAATCAGCCCCAGCATTTT. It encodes CASSLTLDRGNQPQHF.

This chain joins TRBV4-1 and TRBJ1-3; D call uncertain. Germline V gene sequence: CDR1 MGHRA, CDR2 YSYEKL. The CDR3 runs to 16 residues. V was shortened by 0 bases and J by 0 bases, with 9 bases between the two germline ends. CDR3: CASSQDVTRSGNTIYF. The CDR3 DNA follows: TGCGCCAGCAGCCAAGATGTAACCCGCTCTGGAAACACCATATATTTT.

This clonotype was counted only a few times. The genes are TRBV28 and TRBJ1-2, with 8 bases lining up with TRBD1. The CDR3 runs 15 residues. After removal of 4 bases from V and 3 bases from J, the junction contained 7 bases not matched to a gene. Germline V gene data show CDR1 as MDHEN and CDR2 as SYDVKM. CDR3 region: CASSSGQGAHYGYTF. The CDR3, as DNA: TGTGCCAGCAGTTCTGGACAGGGCGCCCACTATGGCTACACCTTC.

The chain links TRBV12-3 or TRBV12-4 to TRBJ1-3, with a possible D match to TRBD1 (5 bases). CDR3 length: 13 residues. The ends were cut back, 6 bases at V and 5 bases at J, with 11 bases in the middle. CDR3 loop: CASRNLGRNTIYF. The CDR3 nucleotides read TGTGCCAGCAGAAATTTGGGACGAAACACCATATATTTT.

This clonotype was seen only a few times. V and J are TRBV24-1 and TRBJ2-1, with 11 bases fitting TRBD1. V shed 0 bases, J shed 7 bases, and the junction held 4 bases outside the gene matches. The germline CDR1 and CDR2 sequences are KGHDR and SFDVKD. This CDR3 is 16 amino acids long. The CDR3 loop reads CATSDLGGTGGNEQFF. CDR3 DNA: TGTGCCACCAGTGATTTGGGGGGGACAGGGGGGAATGAGCAGTTCTTC.

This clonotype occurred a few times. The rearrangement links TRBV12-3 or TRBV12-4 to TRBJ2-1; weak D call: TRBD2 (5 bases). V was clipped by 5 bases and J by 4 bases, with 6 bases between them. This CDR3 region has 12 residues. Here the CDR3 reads CASSPGYNEQFF. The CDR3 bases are TGTGCCAGCAGTCCGGGGTACAATGAGCAGTTCTTC.

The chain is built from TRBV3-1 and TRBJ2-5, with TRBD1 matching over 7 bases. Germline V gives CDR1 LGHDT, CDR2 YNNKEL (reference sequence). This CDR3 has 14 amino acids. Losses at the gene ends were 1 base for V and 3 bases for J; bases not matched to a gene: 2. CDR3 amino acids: CASSQVGTEETQYF. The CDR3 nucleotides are TGTGCCAGCAGCCAAGTTGGGACAGAAGAGACCCAGTACTTC.

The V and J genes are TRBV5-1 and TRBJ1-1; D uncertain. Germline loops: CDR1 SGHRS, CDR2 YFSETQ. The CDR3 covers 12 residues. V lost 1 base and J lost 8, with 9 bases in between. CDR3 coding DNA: TGCGCCAGCAGCTTGTCTGGAGGGGAAGCTTTCTTT. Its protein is CASSLSGGEAFF.

The CDR3 DNA is TGTGCCAGCAGACCGGGACCTAATTCACCCCTCCACTTT. It yields the protein CASRPGPNSPLHF. The chain carries TRBV12-3 or TRBV12-4 and TRBJ1-6; maybe TRBD1 (5 bases). Trimming removed 6 bases at V and 6 bases at J, with 9 bases between. The CDR3 spans 13 residues.

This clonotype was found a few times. CDR3: CASSQLHDRANQPQHF. Here the CDR3 DNA reads TGCGCCAGCAGCCAGCTACACGACAGGGCCAATCAGCCCCAGCATTTT. The V call is TRBV4-3, the J call TRBJ1-5; 7 bases agree with TRBD1. The CDR3 sequence is 16 residues long. V gave up 3 bases and J gave up 3 bases; unmatched junction bases: 8. Germline V CDR1 and CDR2: LGHNA, YSLEER.

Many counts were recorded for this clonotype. Here the CDR3 reads CASSQGRDVTF. In DNA form, the CDR3 reads TGTGCCAGCAGCCAAGGCCGGGACGTCACCTTC. The chain joins TRBV3-1 to TRBJ1-2; tentatively, D is TRBD1 (5 bases). CDR3 size: 11 residues. The V gene's germline CDR1 is LGHDT and CDR2 YNNKEL (reference sequence). Trimming took off 1 base at V and 13 bases at J, with 10 bases between the two ends.

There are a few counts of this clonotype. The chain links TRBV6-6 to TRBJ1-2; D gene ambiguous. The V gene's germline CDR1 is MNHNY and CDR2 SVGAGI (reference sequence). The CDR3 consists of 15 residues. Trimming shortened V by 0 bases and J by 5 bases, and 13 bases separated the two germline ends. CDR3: CASSYSVELAYGYTF. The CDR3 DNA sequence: TGTGCCAGCAGTTACTCGGTCGAGCTAGCATATGGCTACACCTTC.

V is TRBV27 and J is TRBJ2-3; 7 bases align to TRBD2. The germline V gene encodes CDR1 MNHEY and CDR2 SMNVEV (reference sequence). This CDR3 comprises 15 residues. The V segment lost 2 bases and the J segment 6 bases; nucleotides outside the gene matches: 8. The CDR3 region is CASSLGLAVRDTQYF. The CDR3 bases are TGTGCCAGCAGTTTAGGGCTAGCGGTCCGGGATACGCAGTATTTT.

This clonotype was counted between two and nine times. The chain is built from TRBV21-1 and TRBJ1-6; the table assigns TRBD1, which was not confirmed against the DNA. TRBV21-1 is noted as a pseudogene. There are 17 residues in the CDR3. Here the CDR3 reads CASSKAGPDRVNSPLHF. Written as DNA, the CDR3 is TGTGCCAGCAGCAAAGCGGGGCCTGACAGGGTGAATTCACCCCTCCACTTT.

CDR3 coding DNA: TGCGCCAGCAGCCCCGGGCGGGCTAATGAAAAACTGTTTTTT. This sequence encodes CASSPGRANEKLFF. The V call is TRBV5-1, the J call TRBJ1-4; D not certain. Germline-derived CDR1 and CDR2 are SGHRS and YFSETQ. CDR3 length: 14 residues. Trimming took 4 bases from V and 3 from J, leaving 10 bases between them.

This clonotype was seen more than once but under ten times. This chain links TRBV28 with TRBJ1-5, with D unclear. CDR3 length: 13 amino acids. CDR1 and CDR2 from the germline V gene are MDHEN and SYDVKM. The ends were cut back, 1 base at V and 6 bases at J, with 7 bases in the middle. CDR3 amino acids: CASSLSGPQPQHF. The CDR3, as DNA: TGTGCCAGCAGTTTATCGGGTCCTCAGCCCCAGCATTTT.